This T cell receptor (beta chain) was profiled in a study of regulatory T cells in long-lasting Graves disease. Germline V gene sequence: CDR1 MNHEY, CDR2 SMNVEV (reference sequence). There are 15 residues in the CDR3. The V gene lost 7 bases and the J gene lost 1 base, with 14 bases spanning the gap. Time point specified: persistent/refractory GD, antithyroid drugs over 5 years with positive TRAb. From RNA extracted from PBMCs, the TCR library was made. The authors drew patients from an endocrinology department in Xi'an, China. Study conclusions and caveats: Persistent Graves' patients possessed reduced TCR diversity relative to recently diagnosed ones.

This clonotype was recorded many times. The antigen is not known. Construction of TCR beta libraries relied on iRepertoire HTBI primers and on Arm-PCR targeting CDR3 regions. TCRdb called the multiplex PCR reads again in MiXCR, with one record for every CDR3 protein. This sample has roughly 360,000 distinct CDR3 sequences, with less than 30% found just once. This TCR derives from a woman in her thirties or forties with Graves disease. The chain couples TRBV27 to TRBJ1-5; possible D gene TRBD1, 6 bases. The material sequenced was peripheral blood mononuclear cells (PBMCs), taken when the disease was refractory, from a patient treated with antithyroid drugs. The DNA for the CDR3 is TGTGCCAGCATGGGACTTCAGGGGAGCAATCAGCCCCAGCATTTT. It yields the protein CASMGLQGSNQPQHF.